Given below is one TCR beta chain in context. This clonotype showed up just a few times. No cognate antigen has been identified for it. Base qualities were left out, and no much larger clone turns up one base away. The instrument was an Illumina HiSeq 1500. TCRdb itself trimmed the public reads at Q25 with fastp, ran MiXCR and retained productive beta chains. Every CDR3 protein is listed once, alongside the most common genes and DNA of its rows. Counted in this sample were more than 200,000 distinct CDR3 sequences; roughly 9.1% of them appeared once. The ten largest account for approximately 16% of the sample. The CDR3 runs 10 residues from the cysteine to the phenylalanine. Left in the record is the CDR3 DNA by itself, 30 bases read in frame from the first base. The germline V gene encodes CDR1 DFQATT and CDR2 SNEGSKA (reference sequence). The data derive from a study of T cell repertoires in cytomegalovirus infection (dated by TCRdb to the late 2010s). The study in broad terms: Donor HLA type was relevant to the analysis, because carriage of CMV infection together with the matching HLA type was indicated by public TCR beta signatures. Study-level results and caveats: In the ex vivo response, HLA-C-restricted CMV-specific TCR beta clonotypes were dominant, and in two of eight donors the single most frequent clonotype came from this HLA-C-restricted group. In both this cohort and an independent cohort of 352 donors, the cumulative frequency of public TCR beta family members distinguished carriers of CMV infection plus the relevant HLA type.

The rearrangement combines TRBV20-1 with TRBJ1-1; 5 matching bases give a weak D call of TRBD1. Sequenced material: PBMCs. This receptor was taken from a human donor in good health (CMV status not recorded). Some clones in this sample may be carry-over from other donors' samples. This receptor has the CDR3 CRPGTTEAFF. In nucleotide form, the sequence is TGCAGGCCGGGGACTACTGAAGCTTTCTTT.